This entry concerns a single TCR beta chain. What it recognizes is unknown. Germline loops: CDR1 MDHEN, CDR2 SYDVKM. V shed 2 bases, J shed 9 bases, and the junction held 6 bases outside the gene matches. The CDR3 spans 15 residues. The second PCR ran about 6 to 11 cycles with a sample-barcoded 5' primer and J-beta primers. TCRdb reanalysed the 5' RACE reads using MiXCR and keeps one entry per CDR3 protein. The sample comprises 1.5 million to 2 million distinct CDR3 sequences, about 50% of which are singletons, and approximately 2.1% rests with the top ten. The data were obtained in a study of blood T cells in healthy people across ages. Per sample, at least 5 micrograms of total RNA were extracted. Study-wide results and caveats: Unsorted PBMC input precluded a conclusive naive versus antigen-experienced comparison.

The TCR comes from a middle-aged woman in good health. What was sequenced was blood. The chain joins TRBV28 to TRBJ1-6, with 8 bases fitting TRBD1. CDR3 DNA sequence: TGTGCCAGCAGTTTAGCGGACAGGGCGAGTTCACCCCTCCACTTT. This sequence encodes CASSLADRASSPLHF.